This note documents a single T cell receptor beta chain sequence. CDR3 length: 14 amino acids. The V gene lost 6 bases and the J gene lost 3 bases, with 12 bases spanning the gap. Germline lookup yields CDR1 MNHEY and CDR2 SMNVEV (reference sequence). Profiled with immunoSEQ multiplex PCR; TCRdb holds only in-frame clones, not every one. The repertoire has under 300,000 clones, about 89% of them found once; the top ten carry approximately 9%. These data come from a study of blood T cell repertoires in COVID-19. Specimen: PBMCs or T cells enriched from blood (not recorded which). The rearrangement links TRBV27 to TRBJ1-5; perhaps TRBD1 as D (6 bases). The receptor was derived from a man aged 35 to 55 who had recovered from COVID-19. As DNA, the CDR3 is TGTGCCAGCAGAGGTAACAGGGACAATCAGCCCCAGCATTTT. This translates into CASRGNRDNQPQHF.